A single sample is the source of the 29 T cell receptor beta chains below, sequenced in a study of identifying expanded T cells in peripheral blood. TCRdb keeps only in-frame clones here, not all; method: immunoSEQ multiplex PCR. The sample has 50,000 to 75,000 clones, about 87% seen once. The sample taken for sequencing was blood. The receptors derive from a person aged 18-70 years in good health.

This clone was detected once. The junction differs from germline at one of its ends, possibly a read error. The V and J genes are TRBV11-1 and TRBJ2-3, with 9 bases aligning to TRBD2. The V gene's germline CDR1 is SGHAT and CDR2 FQDESV (reference sequence). The CDR3 runs to 14 residues. DNA of the CDR3: TGTGCCAGCAGGTTAGCGGGGGCCACAGATACGCAGTATTTT. Its protein product is CASRLAGATDTQYF.

The rearrangement links TRBV7-9 to TRBJ1-5, with D possibly being TRBD1 (5 bases). This CDR3 is built from 15 residues. Trimming removed 1 base at V and 8 bases at J, with 15 bases between. The germline V gene has CDR1 SEHNR and CDR2 FQNEAQ (reference sequence). The CDR3 spells CASSLGGGGWEPQHF. The CDR3 DNA reads as TGTGCCAGCAGCTTAGGCGGGGGTGGTTGGGAGCCCCAGCATTTT.

V gene TRBV2 combines with J gene TRBJ2-2; 7 nucleotides agree with TRBD1. This CDR3 has 15 residues. V was pared by 9 bases and J by 1 base, with 8 bases of the junction left unmatched. From germline, CDR1 is SNHLY and CDR2 FYNNEI. In nucleotides, the CDR3 is TGTGCCAGAAACCGGGACAGCTTGAACACCGGGGAGCTGTTTTTT. Protein: CARNRDSLNTGELFF. Drawing the rest from reference TRBV2 and TRBJ2-2, the complete variable domain is EPEVTQTPSHQVTQMGQEVILRCVPISNHLYFYWYRQILGQKVEFLVSFYNNEISEKSEIFDDQFSVERPDGSNFTLKIRSTKLEDSAMYFCARNRDSLNTGELFFGEGSRLTVL.

This clone was seen just once. This rearrangement joins TRBV2 to TRBJ2-5; D might be TRBD1 or TRBD2, each matching 5 bases. The length of the CDR3 is 13 residues. The V gene lost 7 bases and the J gene lost 1 base, with 10 bases spanning the gap. Germline-derived CDR1 and CDR2 are SNHLY and FYNNEI. In nucleotides, the CDR3 is TGTGCCAGCATACGGGGCAGCCAAGAGACCCAGTACTTC. Residues: CASIRGSQETQYF.

A few counts support this clone. The gene calls are TRBV10-3 and TRBJ2-2, with D perhaps matching TRBD2 (5 bases). CDR3 length equals 13 residues. V lost 3 bases and J 5 bases, leaving 7 bases between the germline ends. Germline CDR1 reads ENHRY; CDR2 reads SYGVKD. The CDR3 DNA sequence: TGTGCCATCAGTGACAGAGGGACCGGGGAGCTGTTTTTT. Translating it yields CAISDRGTGELFF.

The chain links TRBV7-3 to TRBJ2-1; perhaps TRBD2 as D (6 bases). Germline CDR1 and CDR2: SGHTA and FQGTGA. This CDR3 has 16 amino acids. Trimming cost V 0 bases and J 4 bases, with 13 bases left between them. The CDR3 sequence: CASSLTVAAKYNEQFF. CDR3 coding DNA: TGTGCCAGCAGCTTAACGGTAGCGGCTAAGTACAATGAGCAGTTCTTC.

V usage is TRBV5-1 and J usage is TRBJ2-7, with TRBD2 as a possible D gene (6 bases). Germline-derived CDR1 and CDR2 are SGHRS and YFSETQ. CDR3 size: 15 residues. Trimming pared 4 bases from V and 4 bases from J, leaving 18 bases between. CDR3 residues: CASSLASGGVYEQYF. As DNA, the CDR3 is TGCGCCAGCAGCCTAGCGTCAGGTGGGGTGTACGAGCAGTACTTC.

V gene TRBV28 combines with J gene TRBJ2-7; D remains ambiguous. Germline CDR1 is MDHEN and CDR2 is SYDVKM. V was trimmed by 5 bases and J by 5 bases, leaving 16 bases between them. The CDR3 has 14 residues. Here the CDR3 reads CASSPTPRRDEQYF. The CDR3 coding sequence is TGTGCCAGCAGTCCCACCCCCAGGCGCGACGAGCAGTACTTC.

The chain is built from TRBV9 and TRBJ2-2, with 10 positions matching TRBD2. Germline assignment: CDR1 SGDLS and CDR2 YYNGEE. J lost 0 bases, V lost 1 base, and 3 bases had no gene match. The CDR3 is made up of 17 amino acids. CDR3 loop: CASSVLAGASNTGELFF. The CDR3 DNA is TGTGCCAGCAGCGTACTAGCGGGGGCCTCGAACACCGGGGAGCTGTTTTTT.

The chain has TRBV10-1 and TRBJ2-3, with D possibly TRBD2 on 7 matching bases. This CDR3 is 16 amino acids long. From germline, CDR1 is WNHNN and CDR2 SYGVQD (reference sequence). Trimming cost V 5 bases and J 2 bases, with 17 bases left between them. CDR3 protein: CASSLGPGGTTDTQYF. The CDR3 DNA follows: TGCGCCAGCAGTCTCGGGCCGGGGGGCACCACAGATACGCAGTATTTT.

In this sample, this clone turned up once. V gene TRBV2 combines with J gene TRBJ1-2; 12 bases align to TRBD1. V was clipped by 3 bases and J by 4 bases; unmatched bases: 9. The CDR3 sequence is 17 residues long. In germline, CDR1 is SNHLY, CDR2 FYNNEI. The CDR3 DNA reads as TGTGCCAGCAGTGATGACCGGGACAGGGGGCTCATCTATGGCTACACCTTC. Translating it yields CASSDDRDRGLIYGYTF.

The chain has TRBV6-5 and TRBJ2-1, with no clear D. Germline CDR1 is MNHEY and CDR2 is SVGAGI. Trimming removed 0 bases from V and 8 bases from J, with 17 bases in between. The CDR3 runs to 16 residues. The DNA for the CDR3 is TGTGCCAGCAGTTACTCCGATCCGGCCCCCGAGGATGAGCAGTTCTTC. It specifies CASSYSDPAPEDEQFF.

This chain uses TRBV7-2 with TRBJ2-7; the match to TRBD2 covers 7 bases. The CDR3 has 14 residues. V gave up 2 bases and J gave up 3 bases; unmatched junction bases: 4. CDR1 SGHTA and CDR2 FQGNSA come from the germline V gene. CDR3 region: CASSLTSAIYEQYF. CDR3 coding DNA: TGTGCCAGCAGCTTAACTAGCGCAATCTACGAGCAGTACTTC.

The chain is built from TRBV11-3 and TRBJ2-7; tentative D call: TRBD1 (5 bases). CDR3 length: 16 amino acids. V was clipped by 1 base and J by 4 bases, with 17 bases between them. Per germline, CDR1 SGHNT and CDR2 YENEEA. The CDR3 sequence is CASSLGGSYGRYEQYF. CDR3 sequence (DNA): TGTGCCAGCAGCTTAGGGGGCTCGTACGGCCGGTACGAGCAGTACTTC.

J is TRBJ2-7 and V is TRBV7-8, with TRBD2 as a possible D gene (5 bases). The CDR3 has 14 amino acids. V lost 1 base and J 4 bases, leaving 11 bases between the germline ends. Germline CDR1 SGHVS, CDR2 FQNEAQ. The CDR3 loop reads CASSLDLAAYEQYF. In nucleotides, the CDR3 is TGTGCCAGCAGCTTAGATCTAGCAGCGTACGAGCAGTACTTC.

This clone was detected a few times. This chain connects TRBV19 to TRBJ2-6; a weak D match, TRBD2 (5 bases). Germline CDR1 LNHDA, CDR2 SQIVND (reference sequence). This CDR3 comprises 16 residues. V was clipped by 0 bases and J by 2 bases, with 8 bases between them. CDR3 protein: CASSIDPGAGANVLTF. CDR3 sequence (DNA): TGTGCCAGTAGTATAGACCCCGGGGCTGGGGCCAACGTCCTGACTTTC.

The rearrangement uses TRBV13 and TRBJ1-2; 8 bases are shared with TRBD1. V was clipped by 2 bases and J by 0 bases; unmatched bases: 8. The CDR3 has 17 amino acids. CDR1 and CDR2 from the germline V gene are PRHDT and FYEKMQ (reference sequence). The CDR3 DNA reads as TGTGCCAGCAGCTTACGAACAAGGACAGGGCCTAACTATGGCTACACCTTC. Amino acids: CASSLRTRTGPNYGYTF.

This chain links TRBV28 with TRBJ2-7, with 8 bases fitting TRBD2. The CDR3 runs to 14 residues. V shed 3 bases, J shed 4 bases, and the junction held 5 bases outside the gene matches. Germline assignment: CDR1 MDHEN and CDR2 SYDVKM. For the CDR3, the DNA is TGTGCCAGCAGTTTTAGCGGGAAAACGTACGAGCAGTACTTC. This encodes CASSFSGKTYEQYF.

The chain is built from TRBV19 and TRBJ2-7; unclear D gene. V lost 11 bases and J 2 bases, leaving 16 bases between the germline ends. Per the germline V gene, CDR1 is LNHDA and CDR2 is SQIVND (reference sequence). CDR3 size: 13 residues. The chain's CDR3 is CAVRSAYAYEQYF. The CDR3 region has the DNA TGTGCCGTCAGGAGCGCCTATGCCTACGAGCAGTACTTC.

Only a few counts were recorded for this clone. J is TRBJ2-7 and V is TRBV6-1; D is possibly TRBD2 (7 bases). V was cut by 4 bases and J by 4 bases, with 14 bases left in between. Germline CDR1 reads MNHNS; CDR2 reads SASEGT. This CDR3 is built from 14 residues. The CDR3 region has the DNA TGTGCCAGCAGTGTGGAGGGGGGGAAATACGAGCAGTACTTC. Amino acid sequence: CASSVEGGKYEQYF.

V and J are TRBV30 and TRBJ1-3, with a possible D match to TRBD1 (6 bases). The V and J ends lost 4 bases and 4 bases respectively, with 17 bases between them. This CDR3 spans 15 amino acids. Germline-derived CDR1 and CDR2 are GTSNPN and SVGIG (reference sequence). The CDR3 loop is CAWTLPWGQGNTIYF. The CDR3 DNA is TGTGCCTGGACCCTCCCCTGGGGGCAAGGAAACACCATATATTTT.

The genes are TRBV5-4 and TRBJ1-1; D is undetermined. The CDR3 runs 16 residues. Trimming left V 0 bases short and J 0 bases short, with 12 bases between. CDR1 and CDR2 (germline): SGHNT, YYREEE (reference sequence). The CDR3 reads CASSLAKGYMNTEAFF. The DNA for the CDR3 is TGTGCCAGCAGCTTGGCCAAAGGGTACATGAACACTGAAGCTTTCTTT.

This chain connects TRBV6-4 to TRBJ2-3; tentatively, D is TRBD1 (6 bases). The CDR3 consists of 15 residues. The germline gives CDR1 MRHNA, CDR2 SNTAGT. V was pared by 3 bases and J by 2 bases, with 12 bases between. CDR3 coding DNA: TGTGCCAGCAGTGAGGCCACAGGGACCACAGATACGCAGTATTTT. Its protein is CASSEATGTTDTQYF.

J is TRBJ2-7 and V is TRBV29-1; D unclear. The CDR3 is 12 residues long. V lost 5 bases and J lost 2, with 10 bases in between. Germline loops: CDR1 SQVTM, CDR2 ANQGSEA. CDR3 sequence (DNA): TGCAGCGTTTCCAGGCCCCCCTACGAGCAGTACTTC. It specifies CSVSRPPYEQYF.

The genes are TRBV6-5 and TRBJ1-2; D might be TRBD1 (5 bases). Per germline, CDR1 MNHEY and CDR2 SVGAGI. The V end lost 2 bases, the J end lost 8 bases, and 15 bases lay between the germline ends. This CDR3 has 14 amino acids. The chain's CDR3 is CASSYEGSGYGYTF. CDR3 in DNA: TGTGCCAGCAGTTACGAGGGGTCTGGCTACGGCTACACCTTC.

In this sample, this clone turned up once. The V call is TRBV28, the J call TRBJ2-7, with D possibly being TRBD1 or TRBD2 (5 bases each). The length of the CDR3 is 13 residues. Germline V gives CDR1 MDHEN, CDR2 SYDVKM. V gave up 9 bases and J gave up 1 base, with 13 bases separating them. Here the CDR3 reads CASSRDGSYEQYF. The CDR3 nucleotides are TGTGCCAGTAGCCGGGACGGTTCCTACGAGCAGTACTTC.

The chain carries TRBV6-6 and TRBJ2-7; D is perhaps TRBD1 or TRBD2 (5 bases each). This CDR3 has 15 amino acids. Germline CDR1 MNHNY, CDR2 SVGAGI (reference sequence). With 7 bases removed from V and 0 bases from J, the gap between germline ends came to 16 bases. In nucleotides, the CDR3 is TGTGCCAGCACTCCCACGGCAGGGAGCTCCTACGAGCAGTACTTC. Its translation: CASTPTAGSSYEQYF.

V gene TRBV7-3 combines with J gene TRBJ1-2; the match to TRBD1 covers 8 bases. The CDR3 contains 17 residues. The trim removed 5 bases at V and 0 bases at J, leaving 11 bases unmatched. Germline V gene sequence: CDR1 SGHTA, CDR2 FQGTGA. The CDR3 region is CASSPLGTGFSNYGYTF. CDR3 bases: TGTGCCAGCAGCCCCCTGGGGACAGGTTTCTCTAACTATGGCTACACCTTC.

The chain has TRBV2 and TRBJ2-3; D is perhaps TRBD1 or TRBD2 (6 bases each). Trimming shortened V by 6 bases and J by 5 bases, and 18 bases separated the two germline ends. The CDR3 is 15 residues long. In germline, CDR1 is SNHLY, CDR2 FYNNEI. CDR3 DNA: TGTGCCAGCAGCCCGAACGGGGGCAGTATAGATACGCAGTATTTT. This gives the protein CASSPNGGSIDTQYF.